Reported below is one T cell receptor (beta chain). The antigen is unknown. TCRdb called the 5' RACE reads again in MiXCR, with one record for every CDR3 protein. The sample lists some 30,000 distinct CDR3 sequences, about 15% seen once, with about 5% in the top ten. The V and J ends lost 0 bases and 3 bases respectively, with 13 bases between them. This CDR3 contains 16 residues. In germline, CDR1 is SGDLS, CDR2 YYNGEE. The source of the sample is a study of neurological immune-mediated disorders. Time point meaning: technical triplicate 3. The cells used in sorted libraries, CD4+ or CD8+ T cells, numbered about a million. General observations from the study: Expansion of TCR clones was greatest in HTLV-1-associated myelopathy and smallest in multiple sclerosis, where it fell below that of healthy controls. Expanded clones shared no identical CDR3 amino acid sequences across subjects, which suggested private TCR-beta repertoires in all groups.

The receptor was isolated from a female donor with HTLV-1-associated myelopathy (HAM/TSP). The material sequenced was CD4+ T cells from blood. V usage is TRBV9 and J usage is TRBJ2-1; D gene uncertain. CDR3 in amino acids: CASSVEGFTYYNEQFF. Here the CDR3 DNA reads TGTGCCAGCAGCGTAGAGGGCTTTACCTACTACAATGAGCAGTTCTTC.